This passage covers 13 T cell receptor beta chains from one sample sequenced in a study of CD8 T cells in Susac syndrome. cDNA came from 0.5 to 1 ug RNA primed by random hexamers. MiXCR, applied by TCRdb to the immunoSEQ multiplex PCR reads, yields one record per CDR3 protein. In the table there are some 240,000 distinct CDR3 sequences, around 96% of which are singletons. The specimen sequenced was CD4+ T cells from PBMCs. The receptor source for this set is a human donor with Susac syndrome.

The chain carries TRBV2 and TRBJ1-2; 11 positions match TRBD1. In germline, CDR1 is SNHLY, CDR2 FYNNEI. The CDR3 totals 14 residues. V gave up 8 bases and J gave up 2 bases; unmatched junction bases: 4. The CDR3, as DNA: TGTGCCAGCGAACGGGACAGGGGGAACTATGGCTACACCTTC. Its protein product is CASERDRGNYGYTF. The entire variable domain, with the rest obtained from reference TRBV2 and TRBJ1-2, is as follows: EPEVTQTPSHQVTQMGQEVILRCVPISNHLYFYWYRQILGQKVEFLVSFYNNEISEKSEIFDDQFSVERPDGSNFTLKIRSTKLEDSAMYFCASERDRGNYGYTFGSGTRLTVV.

The V call is TRBV29-1, the J call TRBJ2-5; a weak D match, TRBD1 (5 bases). Germline CDR1 reads SQVTM; CDR2 reads ANQGSEA. The CDR3 has 11 residues. Trimming took off 2 bases at V and 4 bases at J, with 5 bases between the two ends. For the CDR3, the DNA is TGCAGCGTTGAACAGGGAGAGACCCAGTACTTC. Amino acids: CSVEQGETQYF.

The chain combines TRBV4-1 with TRBJ2-5; D ambiguous. With 4 bases removed from V and 4 bases from J, the gap between germline ends came to 13 bases. This CDR3 has 14 amino acids. Per the germline V gene, CDR1 is MGHRA and CDR2 is YSYEKL. In DNA form, the CDR3 reads TGCGCCAGCAGCCTAGAGAGGTCCGGAGAGACCCAGTACTTC. Translated: CASSLERSGETQYF.

CDR3 sequence reads: CASIPTILTDTDTQYF. In DNA, the CDR3 is TGTGCCAGCATTCCTACCATCTTGACGGACACAGATACGCAGTATTTT. The J gene is TRBJ2-3, the V gene TRBV6-2 or TRBV6-3; D remains unclear. V was cut by 7 bases and J by 2 bases, with 19 bases left in between. The CDR3 consists of 16 residues. From germline, CDR1 is MNHEY and CDR2 SVGEGT.

V is TRBV9 and J is TRBJ2-7, with TRBD1 matching 10 bases. The trim removed 2 bases at V and 5 bases at J, leaving 4 bases unmatched. The V gene's germline CDR1 is SGDLS and CDR2 YYNGEE. The CDR3 has 14 residues. The CDR3 is CASSVGTGVHEQYF. CDR3 coding DNA: TGTGCCAGCAGCGTCGGGACAGGGGTCCACGAGCAGTACTTC.

The V gene is TRBV29-1, the J gene TRBJ2-3; 13 bases align to TRBD2. Germline V gene sequence: CDR1 SQVTM, CDR2 ANQGSEA. V shed 6 bases and J 4 bases; nucleotides not matched to a gene: 16. CDR3 length: 18 residues. This CDR3 reads CSVEWDWTSGSLPDTQYF. The CDR3 DNA reads TGCAGCGTAGAATGGGACTGGACTAGCGGGAGTCTCCCAGATACGCAGTATTTT.

This clonotype occurred once. V and J are TRBV29-1 and TRBJ1-1; the D gene is possibly TRBD1 (6 bases). V was clipped by 4 bases and J by 0 bases, with 15 bases between them. This CDR3 comprises 15 residues. CDR1 is SQVTM and CDR2 is ANQGSEA in the germline V gene. CDR3 coding DNA: TGCAGCGTTGCGACGGGGGGCGGAATGAACACTGAAGCTTTCTTT. It yields the protein CSVATGGGMNTEAFF. The complete variable domain, with remaining parts taken from reference TRBV29-1 and TRBJ1-1, reads SAVISQKPSRDICQRGTSLTIQCQVDSQVTMMFWYRQQPGQSLTLIATANQGSEATYESGFVIDKFPISRPNLTFSTLTVSNMSPEDSSIYLCSVATGGGMNTEAFFGQGTRLTVV.

V and J are TRBV29-1 and TRBJ1-4; TRBD1 matches at 10 bases. This CDR3 contains 15 residues. The junction had 7 bases not matched to a gene; V was cut back by 6 bases and J by 3 bases. CDR1 SQVTM and CDR2 ANQGSEA come from the germline V gene. CDR3 sequence: CSVQPGTGANEKLFF. CDR3 in DNA: TGCAGCGTCCAACCCGGGACAGGGGCTAATGAAAAACTGTTTTTT.

The V and J genes are TRBV28 and TRBJ2-6, with D maybe TRBD1 (5 bases). Trimming left V 6 bases short and J 0 bases short, with 9 bases between. Germline V gives CDR1 MDHEN, CDR2 SYDVKM. The length of the CDR3 is 15 residues. As DNA, the CDR3 is TGTGCCAGCAGGTACAGGTTCTCTGGGGCCAACGTCCTGACTTTC. This translates into CASRYRFSGANVLTF.

The J gene is TRBJ2-5, the V gene TRBV9, with a tentative D call TRBD1 (5 bases). Germline V gene data show CDR1 as SGDLS and CDR2 as YYNGEE. This CDR3 region has 17 residues. V lost 4 bases, J lost 5 bases, and 24 bases lay in between. CDR3: CASSPRRTSNPRETQYF. CDR3 nucleotide sequence: TGTGCCAGCAGCCCCCGACGGACAAGCAACCCTCGGGAGACCCAGTACTTC.

CDR3: CSVGRSGQLNNEQFF. DNA for the CDR3: TGCAGCGTTGGGCGGTCGGGACAGCTAAACAATGAGCAGTTCTTC. The chain uses TRBV29-1 and TRBJ2-1; TRBD1 matches at 7 bases. Germline CDR1 reads SQVTM; CDR2 reads ANQGSEA. CDR3 size: 15 residues. V trimming: 4 bases; J trimming: 5 bases; junction bases outside the gene matches: 11.

This chain links TRBV19 with TRBJ2-1; D remains ambiguous. Germline V gene sequence: CDR1 LNHDA, CDR2 SQIVND (reference sequence). Trimming left V 0 bases short and J 8 bases short, with 11 bases between. CDR3 size: 14 residues. The CDR3: CASSIDRKRDEQFF. In DNA, the CDR3 is TGTGCCAGTAGTATAGATCGAAAACGCGATGAGCAGTTCTTC.

The chain combines TRBV27 with TRBJ2-5; possible D gene TRBD1, 5 bases. The CDR3 totals 15 residues. V was clipped by 6 bases and J by 5 bases, with 19 bases between them. Germline CDR1 MNHEY, CDR2 SMNVEV (reference sequence). CDR3 sequence (DNA): TGTGCCAGCAGGAATGGGCAGGGTGCCGGGGAGACCCAGTACTTC. This gives the protein CASRNGQGAGETQYF.